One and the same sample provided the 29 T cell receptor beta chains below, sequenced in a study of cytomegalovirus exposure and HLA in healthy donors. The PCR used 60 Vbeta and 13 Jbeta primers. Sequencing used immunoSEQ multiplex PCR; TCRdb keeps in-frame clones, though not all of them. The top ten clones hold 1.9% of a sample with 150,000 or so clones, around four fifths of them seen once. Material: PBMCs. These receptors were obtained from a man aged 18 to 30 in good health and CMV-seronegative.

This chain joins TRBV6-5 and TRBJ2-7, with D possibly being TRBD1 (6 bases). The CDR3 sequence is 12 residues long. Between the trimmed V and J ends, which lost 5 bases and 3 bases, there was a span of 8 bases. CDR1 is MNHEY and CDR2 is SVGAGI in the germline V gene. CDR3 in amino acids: CASSQDSYEQYF. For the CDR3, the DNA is TGTGCCAGCAGTCAGGACAGCTACGAGCAGTACTTC.

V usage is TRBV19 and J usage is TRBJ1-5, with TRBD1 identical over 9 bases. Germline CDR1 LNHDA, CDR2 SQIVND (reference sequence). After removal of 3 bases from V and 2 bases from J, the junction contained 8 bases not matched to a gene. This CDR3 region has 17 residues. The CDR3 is CASSILQGAGGNQPQHF. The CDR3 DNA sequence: TGTGCCAGTAGTATCCTACAGGGGGCGGGGGGCAATCAGCCCCAGCATTTT.

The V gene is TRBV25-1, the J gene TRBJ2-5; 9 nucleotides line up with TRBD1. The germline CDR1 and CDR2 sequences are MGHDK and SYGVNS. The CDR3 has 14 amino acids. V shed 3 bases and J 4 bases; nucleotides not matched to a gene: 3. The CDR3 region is CASSDETGGETQYF. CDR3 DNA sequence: TGTGCCAGCAGTGATGAGACAGGGGGAGAGACCCAGTACTTC.

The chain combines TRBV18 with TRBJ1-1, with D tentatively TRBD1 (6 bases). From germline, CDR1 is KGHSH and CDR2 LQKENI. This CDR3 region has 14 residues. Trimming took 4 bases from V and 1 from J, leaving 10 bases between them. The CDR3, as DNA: TGTGCCAGCTCACTCGACAGGACGAACACTGAAGCTTTCTTT. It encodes CASSLDRTNTEAFF. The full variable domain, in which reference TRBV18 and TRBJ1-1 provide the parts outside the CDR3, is NAGVMQNPRHLVRRRGQEARLRCSPMKGHSHVYWYRQLPEEGLKFMVYLQKENIIDESGMPKERFSAEFPKEGPSILRIQQVVRGDSAAYFCASSLDRTNTEAFFGQGTRLTVV.

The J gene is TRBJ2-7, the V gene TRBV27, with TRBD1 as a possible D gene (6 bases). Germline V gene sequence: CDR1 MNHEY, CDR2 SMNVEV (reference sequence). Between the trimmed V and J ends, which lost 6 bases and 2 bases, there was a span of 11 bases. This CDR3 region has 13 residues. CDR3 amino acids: CASRLQGTYEQYF. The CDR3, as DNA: TGTGCCAGCAGGCTACAGGGTACCTACGAGCAGTACTTC.

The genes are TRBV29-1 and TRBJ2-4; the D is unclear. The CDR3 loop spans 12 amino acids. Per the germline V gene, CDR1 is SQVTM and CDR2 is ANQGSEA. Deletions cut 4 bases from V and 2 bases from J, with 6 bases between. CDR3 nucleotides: TGCAGCGTTGGCGATTCCAAAAACATTCAGTACTTC. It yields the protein CSVGDSKNIQYF.

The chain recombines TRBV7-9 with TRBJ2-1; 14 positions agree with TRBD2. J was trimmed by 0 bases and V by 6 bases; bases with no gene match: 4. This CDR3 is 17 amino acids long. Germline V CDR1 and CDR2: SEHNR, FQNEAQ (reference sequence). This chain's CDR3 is CASRGTSGRSSYNEQFF. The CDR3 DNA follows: TGTGCCAGCAGGGGGACTAGCGGGAGAAGCTCCTACAATGAGCAGTTCTTC.

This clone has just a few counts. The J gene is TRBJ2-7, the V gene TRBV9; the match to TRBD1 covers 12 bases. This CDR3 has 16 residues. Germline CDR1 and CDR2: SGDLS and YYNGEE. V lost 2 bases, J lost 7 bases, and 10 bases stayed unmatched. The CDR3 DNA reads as TGTGCCAGCAGCGTCGAGGGGACAGGGGGCCTTGGTGAGCAGTACTTC. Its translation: CASSVEGTGGLGEQYF.

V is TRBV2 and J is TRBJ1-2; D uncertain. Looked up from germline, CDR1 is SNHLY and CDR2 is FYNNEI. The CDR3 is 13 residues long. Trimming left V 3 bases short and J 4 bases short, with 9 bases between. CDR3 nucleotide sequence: TGTGCCAGCAGTGATAGACGGAGCTATGGCTACACCTTC. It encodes CASSDRRSYGYTF.

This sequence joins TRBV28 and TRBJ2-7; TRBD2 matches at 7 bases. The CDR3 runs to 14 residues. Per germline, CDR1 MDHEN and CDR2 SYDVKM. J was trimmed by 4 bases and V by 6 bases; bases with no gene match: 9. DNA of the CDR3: TGTGCCAGCAGCTTAGGCGGGAGTAGGTACGAGCAGTACTTC. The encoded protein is CASSLGGSRYEQYF.

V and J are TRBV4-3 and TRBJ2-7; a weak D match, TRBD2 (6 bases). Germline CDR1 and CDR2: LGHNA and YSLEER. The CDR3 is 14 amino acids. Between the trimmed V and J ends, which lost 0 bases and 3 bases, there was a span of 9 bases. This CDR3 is CASSQDWRGYEQYF. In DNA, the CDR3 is TGCGCCAGCAGCCAAGATTGGCGGGGCTACGAGCAGTACTTC.

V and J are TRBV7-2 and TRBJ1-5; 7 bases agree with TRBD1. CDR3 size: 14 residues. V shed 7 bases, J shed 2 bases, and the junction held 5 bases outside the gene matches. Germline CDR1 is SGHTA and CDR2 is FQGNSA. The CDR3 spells CASTQGVGNQPQHF. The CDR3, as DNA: TGTGCCAGCACCCAGGGGGTTGGCAATCAGCCCCAGCATTTT.

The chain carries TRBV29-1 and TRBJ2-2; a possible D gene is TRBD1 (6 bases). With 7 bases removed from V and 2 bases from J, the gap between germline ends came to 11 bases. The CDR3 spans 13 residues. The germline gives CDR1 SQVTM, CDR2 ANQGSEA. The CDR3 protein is CSARTANTGELFF. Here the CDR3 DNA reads TGCAGCGCCCGGACAGCTAACACCGGGGAGCTGTTTTTT.

In DNA, the CDR3 is TGTGCCAGCAGTTCCCGGCCTGGGATGCCGGGGAGTCCGGACTACACCTTC. It specifies CASSSRPGMPGSPDYTF. The chain carries TRBV28 and TRBJ1-2, with D hard to call. CDR1 is MDHEN, CDR2 SYDVKM, per germline. Trimming took 4 bases from V and 10 from J, leaving 28 bases between them. The CDR3 contains 17 residues.

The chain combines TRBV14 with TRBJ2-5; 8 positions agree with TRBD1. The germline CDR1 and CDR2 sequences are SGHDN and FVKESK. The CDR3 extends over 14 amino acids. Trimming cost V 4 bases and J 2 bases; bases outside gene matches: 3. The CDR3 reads CASSPGQVQETQYF. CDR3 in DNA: TGTGCCAGCAGCCCGGGACAGGTACAAGAGACCCAGTACTTC.

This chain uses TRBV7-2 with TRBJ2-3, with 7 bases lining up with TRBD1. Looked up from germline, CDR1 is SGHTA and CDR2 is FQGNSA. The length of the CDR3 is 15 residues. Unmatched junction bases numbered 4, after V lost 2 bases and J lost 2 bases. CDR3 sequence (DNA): TGTGCCAGCAGCTTAAGGGGGCACGTCACAGATACGCAGTATTTT. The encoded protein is CASSLRGHVTDTQYF.

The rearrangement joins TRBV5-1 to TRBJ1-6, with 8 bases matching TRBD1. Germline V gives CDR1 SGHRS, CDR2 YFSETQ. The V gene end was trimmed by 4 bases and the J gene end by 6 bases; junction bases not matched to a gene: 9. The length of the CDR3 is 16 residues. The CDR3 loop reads CASSPGQGTVNSPLHF. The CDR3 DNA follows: TGCGCCAGCAGCCCCGGACAGGGAACCGTTAATTCACCCCTCCACTTT.

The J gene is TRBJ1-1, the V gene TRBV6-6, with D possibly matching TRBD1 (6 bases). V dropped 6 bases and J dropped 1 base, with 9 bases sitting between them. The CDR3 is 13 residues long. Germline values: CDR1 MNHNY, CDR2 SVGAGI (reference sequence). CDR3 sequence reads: CASRRQENTEAFF. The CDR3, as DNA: TGTGCCAGCAGGAGACAGGAGAACACTGAAGCTTTCTTT.

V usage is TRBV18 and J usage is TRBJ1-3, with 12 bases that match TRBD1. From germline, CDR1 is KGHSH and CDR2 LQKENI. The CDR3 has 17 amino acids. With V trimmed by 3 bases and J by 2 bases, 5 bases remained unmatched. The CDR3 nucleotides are TGTGCCAGCTCACCTTCGGGACAGGGGGCTGCTGGAAACACCATATATTTT. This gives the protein CASSPSGQGAAGNTIYF.

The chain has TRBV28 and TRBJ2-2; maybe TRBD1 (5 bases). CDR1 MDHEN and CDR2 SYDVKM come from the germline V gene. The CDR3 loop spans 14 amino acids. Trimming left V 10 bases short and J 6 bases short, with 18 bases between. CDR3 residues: CATPQAPGSGELFF. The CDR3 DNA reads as TGTGCCACCCCACAGGCCCCAGGGTCCGGGGAGCTGTTTTTT.

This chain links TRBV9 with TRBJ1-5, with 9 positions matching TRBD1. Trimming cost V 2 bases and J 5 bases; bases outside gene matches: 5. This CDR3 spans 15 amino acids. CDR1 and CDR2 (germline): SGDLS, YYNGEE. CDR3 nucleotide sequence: TGTGCCAGCAGCGTGGGGACAGGGCGAGATCAGCCCCAGCATTTT. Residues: CASSVGTGRDQPQHF.

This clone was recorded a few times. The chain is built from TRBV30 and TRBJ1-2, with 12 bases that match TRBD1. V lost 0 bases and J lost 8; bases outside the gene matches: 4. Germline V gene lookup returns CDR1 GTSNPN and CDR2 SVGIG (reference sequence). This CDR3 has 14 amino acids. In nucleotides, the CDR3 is TGTGCCTGGAGTGTAGGGGGACAGGGGGCCGGCTACACCTTC. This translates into CAWSVGGQGAGYTF.

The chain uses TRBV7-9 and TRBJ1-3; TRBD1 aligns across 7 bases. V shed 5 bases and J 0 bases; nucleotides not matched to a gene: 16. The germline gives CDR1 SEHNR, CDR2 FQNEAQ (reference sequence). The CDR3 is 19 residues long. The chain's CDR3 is CASSHHSLGTARSGNTIYF. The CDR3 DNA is TGTGCCAGCAGCCACCACTCCCTGGGGACAGCTCGCTCTGGAAACACCATATATTTT. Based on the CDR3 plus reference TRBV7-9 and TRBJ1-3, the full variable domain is DTGVSQNPRHKITKRGQNVTFRCDPISEHNRLYWYRQTLGQGPEFLTYFQNEAQLEKSRLLSDRFSAERPKGSFSTLEIQRTEQGDSAMYLCASSHHSLGTARSGNTIYFGEGSWLTVV.

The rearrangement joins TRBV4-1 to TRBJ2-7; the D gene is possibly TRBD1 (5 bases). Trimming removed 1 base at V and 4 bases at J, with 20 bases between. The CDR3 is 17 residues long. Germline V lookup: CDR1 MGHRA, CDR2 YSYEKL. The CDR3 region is CASSQGLQVKKTYEQYF. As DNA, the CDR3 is TGCGCCAGCAGCCAAGGGCTACAGGTGAAAAAGACGTACGAGCAGTACTTC.

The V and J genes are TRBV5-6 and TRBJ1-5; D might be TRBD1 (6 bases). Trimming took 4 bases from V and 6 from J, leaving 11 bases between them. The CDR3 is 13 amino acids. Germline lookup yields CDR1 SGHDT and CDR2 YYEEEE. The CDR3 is CASSPGHLQPQHF. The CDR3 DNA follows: TGTGCCAGCAGCCCGGGACACCTTCAGCCCCAGCATTTT.

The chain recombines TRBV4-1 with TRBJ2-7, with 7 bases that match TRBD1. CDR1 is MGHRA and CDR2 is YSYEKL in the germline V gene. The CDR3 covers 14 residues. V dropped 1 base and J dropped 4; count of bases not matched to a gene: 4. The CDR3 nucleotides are TGCGCCAGCAGCCAAGTTTCAGGGGGTTACGAGCAGTACTTC. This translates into CASSQVSGGYEQYF.

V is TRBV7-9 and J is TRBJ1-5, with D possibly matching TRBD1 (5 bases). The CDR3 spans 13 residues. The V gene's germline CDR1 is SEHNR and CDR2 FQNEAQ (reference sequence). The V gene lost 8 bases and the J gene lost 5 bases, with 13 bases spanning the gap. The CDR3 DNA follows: TGTGCCAGCGGGGCAGGGAGGGATCAGCCCCAGCATTTT. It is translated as CASGAGRDQPQHF. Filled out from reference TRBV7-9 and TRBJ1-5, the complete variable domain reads DTGVSQNPRHKITKRGQNVTFRCDPISEHNRLYWYRQTLGQGPEFLTYFQNEAQLEKSRLLSDRFSAERPKGSFSTLEIQRTEQGDSAMYLCASGAGRDQPQHFGDGTRLSIL.

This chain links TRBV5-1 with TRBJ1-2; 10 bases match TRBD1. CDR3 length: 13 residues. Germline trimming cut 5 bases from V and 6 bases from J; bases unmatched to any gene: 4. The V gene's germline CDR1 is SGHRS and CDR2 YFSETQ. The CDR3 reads CASSWTGGNGYTF. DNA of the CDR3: TGCGCCAGCAGTTGGACAGGGGGAAATGGCTACACCTTC.

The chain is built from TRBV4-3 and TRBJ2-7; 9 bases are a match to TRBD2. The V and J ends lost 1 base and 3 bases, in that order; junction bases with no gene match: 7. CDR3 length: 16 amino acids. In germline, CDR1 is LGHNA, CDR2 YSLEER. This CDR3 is CASSQAGAGGDYEQYF. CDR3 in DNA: TGCGCCAGCAGCCAAGCCGGGGCGGGAGGGGACTACGAGCAGTACTTC.